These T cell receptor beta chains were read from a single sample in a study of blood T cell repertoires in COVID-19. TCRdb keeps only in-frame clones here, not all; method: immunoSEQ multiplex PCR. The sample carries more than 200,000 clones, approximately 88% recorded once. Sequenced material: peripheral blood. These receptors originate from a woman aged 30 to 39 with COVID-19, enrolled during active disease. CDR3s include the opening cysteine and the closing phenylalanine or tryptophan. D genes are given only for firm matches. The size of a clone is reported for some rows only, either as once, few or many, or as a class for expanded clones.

cdr3_nt: TGTGCCAGCAGCTGGGGGGGCGGATTAAATGAAGAACTGTTTTTT
cdr3_aa: CASSWGGGLNEELFF
v_call: TRBV5-4
clone_size: NA
j_call: TRBJ1-4
d_call: NA

cdr3_nt: TGTGCCAGTAGTGTAGTCAGGGACACCGGGGAGCTGTTTTTT
cdr3_aa: CASSVVRDTGELFF
v_call: TRBV19
clone_size: NA
j_call: TRBJ2-2
d_call: NA

cdr3_nt: TGTGCCAGCAGTATCGGGGCGAACACCGGGGAGCTGTTTTTT
cdr3_aa: CASSIGANTGELFF
v_call: TRBV6-4
clone_size: NA
j_call: TRBJ2-2
d_call: NA

cdr3_nt: TGTGCCAAAGGTGGGAGCACCGAAGGGCATGAGCAGTTCTTC
cdr3_aa: CAKGGSTEGHEQFF
v_call: TRBV2
clone_size: NA
j_call: TRBJ2-1
d_call: NA

cdr3_nt: TGCGCCAGCAGCGACCGGGACAGGGATTATTATGGCTACACCTTC
cdr3_aa: CASSDRDRDYYGYTF
v_call: TRBV4-3
clone_size: few
j_call: TRBJ1-2
d_call: TRBD1

cdr3_nt: TGTGCCAGCAGTTATACCGGGACAGGCAAAAACATTCAGTACTTC
cdr3_aa: CASSYTGTGKNIQYF
v_call: TRBV6-5
clone_size: NA
j_call: TRBJ2-4
d_call: TRBD1

cdr3_nt: TGCGCCAGCAGCCAATACTACGACAGGGAAGTCTCCGAGCAGTACTTC
cdr3_aa: CASSQYYDREVSEQYF
v_call: TRBV4-3
clone_size: NA
j_call: TRBJ2-7
d_call: TRBD1

cdr3_nt: TGTGCCAGCAGTTTCTCGCGGGGGGGAGCAACTAATGAAAAACTGTTTTTT
cdr3_aa: CASSFSRGGATNEKLFF
v_call: TRBV28
clone_size: NA
j_call: TRBJ1-4
d_call: NA

cdr3_nt: TGTGCCAGCAGGAAAACTAGCGGGGGGCCGGATACGCAGTATTTT
cdr3_aa: CASRKTSGGPDTQYF
v_call: TRBV27
clone_size: NA
j_call: TRBJ2-3
d_call: TRBD2

cdr3_nt: TGTGCAAGTCGCCCACGGGACAGACCTGCAACTAATGAAAAACTGTTTTTT
cdr3_aa: CASRPRDRPATNEKLFF
v_call: TRBV12-2
clone_size: NA
j_call: TRBJ1-4
d_call: NA

cdr3_nt: TGTGCCAGCAGACCGGAGGGAAACACCATATATTTT
cdr3_aa: CASRPEGNTIYF
v_call: TRBV12-3/TRBV12-4
clone_size: NA
j_call: TRBJ1-3
d_call: NA

cdr3_nt: TGTGCCAGCAGCGCGCAAAGCGATTCGAGCGGGGGGGCGACAAAAAACATTCAGTACTTC
cdr3_aa: CASSAQSDSSGGATKNIQYF
v_call: TRBV21-1
clone_size: NA
j_call: TRBJ2-4
d_call: NA

cdr3_nt: TGCAGTGCTGGAGCAGGGGGAGCTTTCTTT
cdr3_aa: CSAGAGGAFF
v_call: TRBV20-1
clone_size: NA
j_call: TRBJ1-1
d_call: TRBD1

cdr3_nt: TGCGCCAGCAGCCAAGATTGGGCTAGCGGGAATGAGCAGTTCTTC
cdr3_aa: CASSQDWASGNEQFF
v_call: TRBV4-1
clone_size: NA
j_call: TRBJ2-1
d_call: TRBD2

cdr3_nt: TGTGCCAGTAGTTCCCTAGCGGGAGGGAGCGGGGAGCTGTTTTTT
cdr3_aa: CASSSLAGGSGELFF
v_call: TRBV19
clone_size: NA
j_call: TRBJ2-2
d_call: TRBD2

cdr3_nt: TGTGCCAGTAGTCGACAGGGGAGCAATCAGCCCCAGCATTTT
cdr3_aa: CASSRQGSNQPQHF
v_call: TRBV19
clone_size: NA
j_call: TRBJ1-5
d_call: TRBD1

cdr3_nt: TGTGCCAGCAGCTTTTCAGGGAACCTTAACTATGGCTACACCTTC
cdr3_aa: CASSFSGNLNYGYTF
v_call: TRBV7-2
clone_size: NA
j_call: TRBJ1-2
d_call: NA